The subject of this entry is one T cell receptor (beta chain). Its antigen is currently unknown. The CDR3 covers 15 residues. Trimming left V 5 bases short and J 7 bases short, with 15 bases between. From germline, CDR1 is MDHEN and CDR2 SYDVKM. Sequencing used immunoSEQ multiplex PCR; TCRdb keeps in-frame clones, though not all of them. The repertoire holds about 92,000 clones, with over 75% as singletons. This entry is derived from a study of a mutant IDH1 vaccine in newly diagnosed glioma. Study at large: Patients were pretreated with radiotherapy, temozolomide, or both, mostly both.

Sample time point: baseline, week 1 (first vaccination visit). Documented treatment: pre-vaccination baseline after standard-of-care therapy. Findings of the study overall: It seemed that pseudoprogression was not linked to changes in the top peripheral T cell clonotypes. Vaccine-induced responses were seen in more than 90% of patients, spanning several MHC alleles.

The V call is TRBV28, the J call TRBJ1-6; D gene unclear. The material was PBMCs, obtained from a glioma patient treated with radiotherapy, temozolomide or both. The receptor comes from a man aged 35-49 years with glioma. CDR3 bases: TGTGCCAGCAGTCTGAGGGCGGGTGGGAATTCACCCCTCCACTTT. This sequence encodes CASSLRAGGNSPLHF.